This is a list of T cell receptor beta chains from one sample in a study of blood T cell repertoires in COVID-19. Repertoires were generated with immunoSEQ multiplex PCR, while TCRdb's copy carries only in-frame clones and drops some. The sample shows hundreds of thousands of clones, roughly four fifths of them seen only once. Sequenced input: peripheral blood. All receptors derive from a woman aged 80 or older with acute or convalescent COVID-19. CDR3s include the opening cysteine and the closing phenylalanine or tryptophan.

V | CDR3
TRBV12-5 | CASARDSITNTEAFF
TRBV7-9 | CASSLASGRTSYEQYF
TRBV14 | CASSQADYSGNTIYF
TRBV7-9 | CASSFSGGASDTQYF
TRBV4-1 | CASSQDPGQGVIGNEQFF
TRBV7-9 | CASSLVWGQNTEAFF
TRBV3-1/TRBV3-2 | CASSPRIAGAYNEQFF
TRBV6-5 | CASSPRTGGEKLFF
TRBV5-1 | CASSLAARTGGSNTEAFF
TRBV3-1/TRBV3-2 | CASSQTGTAGYTF
TRBV30 | CAWSNGGQSPLHF
TRBV19 | CASSSGGVKNIQYF
TRBV7-3 | CASSLTGAGWETQYF
TRBV30 | CAWSRGGTEAFF
TRBV6-6 | CASKLRGNADTGELFF
TRBV11-2 | CASSQGQGNTIYF
TRBV19 | CASSISSGGTSTDTQYF
TRBV19 | CASDVQGRNSPLHF
TRBV28 | CASSPPTGSYGYTF
TRBV7-8 | CASSGRAGGLYNEQFF
TRBV2 | CASSDTPPAEYGYTF
TRBV6-1 | CASSDMGRTEAFF
TRBV29-1 | CSVENQVNTEAFF
TRBV15 | CATSTMTSAGETQYF
TRBV30 | CAWSGTGGNNSPLHF
TRBV3-1/TRBV3-2 | CASSPRTENSPLHF
TRBV3-1/TRBV3-2 | CASSQMYNEKLFF
TRBV15 | CATSRDRKADTIYF
TRBV24-1 | CATSAQGSGANVLTF
TRBV7-2 | CASSPSPQGTDGYTF
TRBV12-3/TRBV12-4 | CASRTELDYEQYF
TRBV2 | CATRLAGVPETQYF
TRBV5-1 | CASSLVGGQETQYF
TRBV7-7 | CASSKQENTEAFF
TRBV5-5 | CASSPRNGGNTEAFF
TRBV28 | CASSFRLIPTGGSGNTIYF
TRBV2 | CASTIGQGARNSPLHF
TRBV6-5 | CASSMQGANTGELFF
TRBV28 | CASSAPRREGRVEQYF
TRBV2 | CASSPSYEQYF